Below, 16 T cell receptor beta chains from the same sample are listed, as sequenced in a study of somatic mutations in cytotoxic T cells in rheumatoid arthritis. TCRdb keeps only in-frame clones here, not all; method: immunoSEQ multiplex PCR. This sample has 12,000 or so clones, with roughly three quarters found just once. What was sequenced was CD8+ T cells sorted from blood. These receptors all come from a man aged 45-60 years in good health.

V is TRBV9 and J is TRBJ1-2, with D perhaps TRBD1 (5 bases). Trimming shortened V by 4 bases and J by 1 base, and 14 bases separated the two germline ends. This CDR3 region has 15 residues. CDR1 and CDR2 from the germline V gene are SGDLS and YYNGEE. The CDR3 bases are TGTGCCAGCAGCCACGAGCAGGGACTTAACTATGGCTACACCTTC. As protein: CASSHEQGLNYGYTF.

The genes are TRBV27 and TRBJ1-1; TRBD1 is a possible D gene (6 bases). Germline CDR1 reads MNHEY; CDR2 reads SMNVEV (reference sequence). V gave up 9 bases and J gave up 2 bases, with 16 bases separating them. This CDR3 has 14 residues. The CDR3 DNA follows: TGTGCCAGTACAGGTAGGGGACAAAACACTGAAGCTTTCTTT. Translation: CASTGRGQNTEAFF.

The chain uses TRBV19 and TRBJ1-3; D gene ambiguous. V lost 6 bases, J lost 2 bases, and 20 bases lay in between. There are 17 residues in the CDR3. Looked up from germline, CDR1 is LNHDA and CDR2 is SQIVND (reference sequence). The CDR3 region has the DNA TGTGCCAGTAGCATTCCCCTTTACCGACGACCTGGAAACACCATATATTTT. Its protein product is CASSIPLYRRPGNTIYF.

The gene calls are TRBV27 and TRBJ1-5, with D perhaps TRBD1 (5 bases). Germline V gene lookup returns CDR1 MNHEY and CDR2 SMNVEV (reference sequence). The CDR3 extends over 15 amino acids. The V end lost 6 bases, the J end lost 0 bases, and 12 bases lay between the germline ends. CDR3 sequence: CASRVQVFSNQPQHF. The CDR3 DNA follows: TGTGCCAGCAGGGTACAGGTATTTAGCAATCAGCCCCAGCATTTT.

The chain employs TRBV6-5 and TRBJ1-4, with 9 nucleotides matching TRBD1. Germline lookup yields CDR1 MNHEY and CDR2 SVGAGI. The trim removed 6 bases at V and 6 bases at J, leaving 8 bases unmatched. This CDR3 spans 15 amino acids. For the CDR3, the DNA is TGTGCCAGCAGCCGCCTGGGGGACAGGGATGAAAAACTGTTTTTT. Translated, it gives CASSRLGDRDEKLFF.

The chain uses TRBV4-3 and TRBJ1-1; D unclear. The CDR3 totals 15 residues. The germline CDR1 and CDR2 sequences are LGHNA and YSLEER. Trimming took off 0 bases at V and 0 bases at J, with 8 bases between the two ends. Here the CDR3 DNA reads TGCGCCAGCAGCCAAGAAGATCGGATGAACACTGAAGCTTTCTTT. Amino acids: CASSQEDRMNTEAFF.

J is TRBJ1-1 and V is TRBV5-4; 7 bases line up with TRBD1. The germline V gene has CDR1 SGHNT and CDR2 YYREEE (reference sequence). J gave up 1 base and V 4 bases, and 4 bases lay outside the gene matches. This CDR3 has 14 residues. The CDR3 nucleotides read TGTGCCAGCAGCGACTGGGACAGGAACACTGAAGCTTTCTTT. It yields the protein CASSDWDRNTEAFF.

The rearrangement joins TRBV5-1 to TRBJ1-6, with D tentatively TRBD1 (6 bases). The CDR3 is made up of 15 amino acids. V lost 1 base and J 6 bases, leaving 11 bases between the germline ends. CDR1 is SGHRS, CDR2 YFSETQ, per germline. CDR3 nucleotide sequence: TGCGCCAGCAGCTTGTCGGGGGGGCCTAATTCACCCCTCCACTTT. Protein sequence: CASSLSGGPNSPLHF. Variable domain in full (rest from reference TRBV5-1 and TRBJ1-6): KAGVTQTPRYLIKTRGQQVTLSCSPISGHRSVSWYQQTPGQGLQFLFEYFSETQRNKGNFPGRFSGRQFSNSRSEMNVSTLELGDSALYLCASSLSGGPNSPLHFGNGTRLTVT.

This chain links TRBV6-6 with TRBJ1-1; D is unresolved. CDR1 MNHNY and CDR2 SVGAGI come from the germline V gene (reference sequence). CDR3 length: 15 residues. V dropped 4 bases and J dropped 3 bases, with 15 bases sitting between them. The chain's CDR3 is CASSSPSASDTEAFF. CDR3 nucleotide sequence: TGTGCCAGCAGTTCACCCTCTGCGTCGGACACTGAAGCTTTCTTT.

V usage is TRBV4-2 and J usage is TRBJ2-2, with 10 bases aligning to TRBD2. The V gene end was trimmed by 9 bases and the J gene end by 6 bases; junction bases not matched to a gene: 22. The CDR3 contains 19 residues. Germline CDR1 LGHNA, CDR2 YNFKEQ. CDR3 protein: CASRSKGVLAGERAGELFF. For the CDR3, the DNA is TGTGCCAGTAGATCAAAGGGAGTGCTAGCGGGAGAAAGAGCCGGGGAGCTGTTTTTT.

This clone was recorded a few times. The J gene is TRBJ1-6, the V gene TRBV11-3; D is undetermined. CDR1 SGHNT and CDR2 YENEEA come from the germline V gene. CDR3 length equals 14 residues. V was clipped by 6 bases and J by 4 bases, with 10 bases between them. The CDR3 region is CASSVGSYNSPLHF. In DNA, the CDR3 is TGTGCCAGCAGTGTCGGGAGTTATAATTCACCCCTCCACTTT. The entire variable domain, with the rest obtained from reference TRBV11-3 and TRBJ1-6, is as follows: EAGVVQSPRYKIIEKKQPVAFWCNPISGHNTLYWYLQNLGQGPELLIRYENEEAVDDSQLPKDRFSAERLKGVDSTLKIQPAELGDSAVYLCASSVGSYNSPLHFGNGTRLTVT.

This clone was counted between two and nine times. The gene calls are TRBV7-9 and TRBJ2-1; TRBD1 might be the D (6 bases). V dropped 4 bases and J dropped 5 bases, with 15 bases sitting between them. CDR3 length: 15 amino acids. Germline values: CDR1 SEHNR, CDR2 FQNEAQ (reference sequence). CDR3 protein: CASSWGQVPNNEQFF. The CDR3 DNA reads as TGTGCCAGCAGCTGGGGACAAGTCCCCAACAATGAGCAGTTCTTC.

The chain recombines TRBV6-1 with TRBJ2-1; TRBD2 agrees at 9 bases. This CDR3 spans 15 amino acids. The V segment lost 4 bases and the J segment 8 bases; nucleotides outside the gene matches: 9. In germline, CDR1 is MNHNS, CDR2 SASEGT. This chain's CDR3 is CASSGYSGGTDEQFF. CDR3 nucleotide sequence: TGTGCCAGCAGTGGCTATAGCGGGGGCACGGATGAGCAGTTCTTC.

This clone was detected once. CDR3: CASSQPQGGTEAFF. The CDR3, as DNA: TGCGCCAGCAGCCAACCACAGGGTGGGACTGAAGCTTTCTTT. This chain joins TRBV4-1 and TRBJ1-1, with D possibly matching TRBD1 (6 bases). Germline assignment: CDR1 MGHRA and CDR2 YSYEKL. Trimming took 2 bases from V and 5 from J, leaving 12 bases between them. The CDR3 length is 14 residues.

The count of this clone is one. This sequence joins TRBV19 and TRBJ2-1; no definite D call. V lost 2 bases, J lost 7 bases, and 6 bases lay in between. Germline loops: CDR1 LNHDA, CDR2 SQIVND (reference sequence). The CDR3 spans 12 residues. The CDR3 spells CASSINGNEQFF. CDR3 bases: TGTGCCAGTAGTATAAACGGGAATGAGCAGTTCTTC.

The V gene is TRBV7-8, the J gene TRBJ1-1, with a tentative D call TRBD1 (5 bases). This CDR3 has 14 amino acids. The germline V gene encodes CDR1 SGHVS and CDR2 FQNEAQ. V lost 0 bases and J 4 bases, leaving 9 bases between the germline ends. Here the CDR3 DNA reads TGTGCCAGCAGCTTAGCCCCCGGGGGCACTGAAGCTTTCTTT. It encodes CASSLAPGGTEAFF.